A selection of T cell receptor beta chains follows, all from one sample in a study of CD4 T cells in lung cancer. Their specific antigens are unknown. The assay was immunoSEQ multiplex PCR, and TCRdb's table has in-frame clones only and misses some. There are some 2,000 clones in the sample; just over 70% occur only once, and 5% to 6% lies in the top ten. Sequencing used a CD4+ T cell line or clone grown in culture. Receptors were obtained from a woman aged 60-75 years with non-small cell lung cancer. Some clones in this sample may be carry-over from other donors' samples. CDR3s include the opening cysteine and the closing phenylalanine or tryptophan. A D gene is named only where the DNA matches it firmly.

d_call j_call v_call cdr3_aa
NA TRBJ2-7 TRBV9 CASSVSDSYEQYF
NA TRBJ2-3 TRBV2 CASSDPDRSRGTDTQYF
NA TRBJ1-3 TRBV27 CASSLFGGAGNTIYF
NA TRBJ2-3 TRBV2 CASSSIGQLYLSTDTQYF
TRBD1 TRBJ2-1 TRBV6-5 CASSYSWDRGHNEQFF
NA TRBJ2-1 TRBV10-3 CAISEDVAIVNEQFF
NA TRBJ2-7 TRBV6-5 CASSETPGLYF
TRBD2 TRBJ2-7 TRBV7-2 CASSLGMGGRGYEQYF
NA TRBJ1-2 TRBV5-1 CASSLEVSGLNYGYTF
NA TRBJ1-2 TRBV2 CASSADSYGYTF
NA TRBJ1-1 TRBV6-6 CASSPRGDTEAFF
TRBD2 TRBJ2-1 TRBV5-6 CASSLWLAGANEQFF
NA TRBJ2-3 TRBV11-3 CASSFVGSDTQYF
TRBD1 TRBJ2-2 TRBV4-1 CASSQGTGLLSTGELFF
TRBD1 TRBJ2-7 TRBV5-8 CASSYTGTGGPF
TRBD1 TRBJ2-2 TRBV5-4 CASSSARQGSVGAGELFF
TRBD2 TRBJ2-1 TRBV19 CASSVTSGAYNEQFF
NA TRBJ2-7 TRBV6-1 CASSVNEQYF
NA TRBJ1-1 TRBV6-5 CASSYFFGQGNTEAFF
TRBD1 TRBJ2-5 TRBV11-1 CASSSRLPGQGRETQYF
TRBD2 TRBJ2-7 TRBV4-1 CASNGSGRANYEQYF
NA TRBJ2-1 TRBV5-1 CASSSRKTGWGTYNEQFF
NA TRBJ2-3 TRBV20-1 CSALTGDTQYF
TRBD1 TRBJ2-3 TRBV6-1 CASSGWTGSTDTQYF
NA TRBJ2-2 TRBV11-2 CASSFLRGRTTGELFF
TRBD2 TRBJ2-7 TRBV5-4 CASSAGGQVLDEQYF
TRBD1 TRBJ2-7 TRBV6-5 CASSSGTGLYEQYF
TRBD1 TRBJ1-1 TRBV9 CASSVEGTGPEAFF
NA TRBJ1-1 TRBV11-2 CASSLRRDTEAFF
TRBD1 TRBJ1-1 TRBV9 CASSLRDSVNTEAFF
NA TRBJ2-7 TRBV4-1 CASSPPGSAWSEQYF
NA TRBJ1-2 TRBV19 CASTPPGGVSGYTF
TRBD1 TRBJ2-7 TRBV11-3 CASSSRGDRGQF
NA TRBJ2-7 TRBV29-1 CSVPGILGEQYF
NA TRBJ1-5 TRBV4-3 CASSQDFRVQPQHF
TRBD2 TRBJ2-2 TRBV27 CASSPRASGRRNTGELFF